This T cell receptor beta chain is from a study of T cell responses to AZD1222 COVID-19 vaccine. Study information: Researchers grouped second doses given at about 4 or about 12 weeks into one pool. Findings of the study overall: Increases in Spike-specific TCR breadth and depth were seen after two AZD1222 doses. Possibly, clonal diversity was underestimated; donors were largely white British and included more females. Just a handful of AZD1222 recipients were seropositive at baseline.

The sample holds one count of this clone. Its matching antigen is unknown. Trimming removed 2 bases at V and 0 bases at J, with 13 bases between. Germline CDR1 and CDR2: MDHEN and SYDVKM. The CDR3 sequence is 17 residues long. Profiled with immunoSEQ multiplex PCR; TCRdb holds only in-frame clones, not every one. The sample shows 130,000 or so clones, over 85% of them seen only once. This sequence was found in an adult in good health. The material was peripheral blood, obtained on day 0 of AZD1222 vaccination. The J gene is TRBJ1-4, the V gene TRBV28; no clear D. The CDR3 spells CASSLILRHATNEKLFF. CDR3 coding DNA: TGTGCCAGCAGTTTAATACTTCGCCATGCAACTAATGAAAAACTGTTTTTT.